A single sample is the source of the 2 T cell receptor beta chains below, sequenced in a study of high-grade serous ovarian cancer treatment subgroups (dated by TCRdb to about 2021). The library was prepared using the immunoSEQ multiplex PCR assay. TCRdb carries this immuneACCESS record with in-frame sequences only. Its versions omit some clonotypes, under half of them owing to an unresolved V gene in the studies checked, with the rest unexplained. The sample table shows roughly 9,000 clones, and more than 70% are seen once. The ten largest clones represent about 9.4% of the sample. Tumor samples were collected prior to definitive surgery or chemotherapy. Sequenced input: tumor tissue. These receptors were obtained from a human donor with high-grade serous ovarian cancer.

V gene TRBV7-2 combines with J gene TRBJ1-3, with 7 bases fitting TRBD1. CDR3 size: 15 residues. V trimming: 5 bases; J trimming: 5 bases; junction bases outside the gene matches: 9. From germline, CDR1 is SGHTA and CDR2 FQGNSA. CDR3 nucleotide sequence: TGTGCCAGCAGCCCTACGACAGGGATTAGAAACACCATATATTTT. Protein: CASSPTTGIRNTIYF.

This clone was seen once. The V and J genes are TRBV18 and TRBJ2-1; D is unresolved. The germline CDR1 and CDR2 sequences are KGHSH and LQKENI. Trimming removed 4 bases from V and 5 bases from J, with 9 bases in between. There are 13 residues in the CDR3. In nucleotides, the CDR3 is TGTGCCAGCTCACAACAGATTAACAATGAGCAGTTCTTC. Its protein product is CASSQQINNEQFF.